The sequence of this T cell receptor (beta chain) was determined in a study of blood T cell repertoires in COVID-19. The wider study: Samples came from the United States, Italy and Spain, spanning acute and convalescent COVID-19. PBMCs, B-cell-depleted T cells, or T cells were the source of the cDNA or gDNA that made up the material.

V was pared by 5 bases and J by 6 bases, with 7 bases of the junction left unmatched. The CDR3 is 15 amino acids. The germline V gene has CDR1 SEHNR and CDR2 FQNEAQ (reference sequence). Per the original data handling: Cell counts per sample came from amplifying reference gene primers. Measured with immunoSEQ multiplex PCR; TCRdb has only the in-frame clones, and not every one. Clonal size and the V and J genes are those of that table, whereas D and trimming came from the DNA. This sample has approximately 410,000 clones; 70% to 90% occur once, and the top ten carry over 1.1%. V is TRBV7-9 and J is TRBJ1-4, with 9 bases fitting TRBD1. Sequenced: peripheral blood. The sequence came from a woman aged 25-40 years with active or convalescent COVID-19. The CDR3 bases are TGTGCCAGCAGCACCCTGGGACAGGGTTATGAAAAACTGTTTTTT. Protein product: CASSTLGQGYEKLFF.